These T cell receptor beta chains were read from a single sample in a study of neurological immune-mediated disorders. Each CDR3 protein gets one entry after TCRdb re-called the 5' RACE reads with MiXCR. This table holds more than 75,000 distinct CDR3 sequences, approximately 3.5% found once. The sample consisted of PBMCs. The receptors come from a woman in her 50s with multiple sclerosis. CDR3s include the opening cysteine and the closing phenylalanine or tryptophan. D genes are given only for firm matches. For some rows the clone size is stated as once, few or many, or as a class when expanded; others skip it.

j_call: TRBJ2-1; d_call: TRBD2; clone_size: many; v_call: TRBV20-1; cdr3_aa: CSASGGTYNEQFF; cdr3_nt: TGCAGTGCTAGCGGGGGGACCTACAATGAGCAGTTCTTC
j_call: TRBJ1-3; d_call: TRBD1; clone_size: few; v_call: TRBV5-1; cdr3_aa: CASHKTGDGNTIYF; cdr3_nt: TGCGCCAGCCACAAGACAGGGGATGGAAACACCATATATTTT
j_call: TRBJ2-7; d_call: NA; clone_size: many; v_call: TRBV27; cdr3_aa: CASSLDLQRVHEQYF; cdr3_nt: TGTGCCAGCAGTTTAGATCTTCAGAGGGTCCACGAGCAGTACTTC
j_call: TRBJ2-7; d_call: NA; clone_size: many; v_call: TRBV3-1; cdr3_aa: CASSPSLRSYEQYF; cdr3_nt: TGTGCCAGCAGCCCGAGCCTACGAAGCTACGAGCAGTACTTC
j_call: TRBJ2-1; d_call: TRBD2; clone_size: few; v_call: TRBV24-1; cdr3_aa: CATSETGAGGPHEQFF; cdr3_nt: TGTGCCACCAGTGAGACTGGGGCGGGGGGGCCGCATGAGCAGTTCTTC
j_call: TRBJ2-7; d_call: TRBD1; clone_size: many; v_call: TRBV20-1; cdr3_aa: CSARDLQGAPYEQYF; cdr3_nt: TGCAGTGCTAGAGATCTACAGGGGGCCCCCTACGAGCAGTACTTC
j_call: TRBJ2-6; d_call: NA; clone_size: many; v_call: TRBV4-1; cdr3_aa: CASSQESLPPFGANVLTF; cdr3_nt: TGCGCCAGCAGCCAAGAAAGCCTTCCACCTTTCGGGGCCAACGTCCTGACTTTC
j_call: TRBJ2-7; d_call: NA; clone_size: many; v_call: TRBV11-1; cdr3_aa: CASSVNIRSGEQYF; cdr3_nt: TGTGCCAGCAGCGTTAATATCCGGAGCGGCGAGCAGTACTTC
j_call: TRBJ1-2; d_call: NA; clone_size: NA; v_call: TRBV6-2/TRBV6-3; cdr3_aa: CASTPKAADYGYTF; cdr3_nt: TGTGCCAGCACCCCGAAGGCGGCGGACTATGGCTACACCTTC
j_call: TRBJ2-3; d_call: TRBD1; clone_size: many; v_call: TRBV27; cdr3_aa: CASSPRDRVTDTQYF; cdr3_nt: TGTGCCAGCAGTCCTAGAGACAGGGTCACAGATACGCAGTATTTT
j_call: TRBJ2-1; d_call: NA; clone_size: many; v_call: TRBV5-1; cdr3_aa: CASSVFNEQFF; cdr3_nt: TGCGCCAGCAGCGTCTTCAATGAGCAGTTCTTC
j_call: TRBJ2-7; d_call: NA; clone_size: many; v_call: TRBV6-6; cdr3_aa: CASSYSGGASYEQYF; cdr3_nt: TGTGCCAGCAGTTACAGCGGCGGGGCCTCCTACGAGCAGTACTTC
j_call: TRBJ1-6; d_call: NA; clone_size: many; v_call: TRBV7-9; cdr3_aa: CASSSNTASPLHF; cdr3_nt: TGTGCCAGCAGCTCCAACACAGCTTCACCCCTCCACTTT
j_call: TRBJ2-2; d_call: NA; clone_size: many; v_call: TRBV7-9; cdr3_aa: CASSLRDIDLTGELFF; cdr3_nt: TGTGCCAGCAGCTTACGGGACATCGATCTCACCGGGGAGCTGTTTTTT
j_call: TRBJ2-3; d_call: TRBD2; clone_size: many; v_call: TRBV5-1; cdr3_aa: CASSLAVSGAPDTQYF; cdr3_nt: TGCGCCAGCAGCTTGGCCGTTAGCGGGGCGCCAGATACGCAGTATTTT
j_call: TRBJ2-2; d_call: NA; clone_size: many; v_call: TRBV5-1; cdr3_aa: CASSGTDTGELFF; cdr3_nt: TGCGCCAGCAGCGGCACCGACACCGGGGAGCTGTTTTTT
j_call: TRBJ2-7; d_call: NA; clone_size: many; v_call: TRBV20-1; cdr3_aa: CSARAGAYEQYF; cdr3_nt: TGCAGTGCTAGGGCAGGGGCCTACGAGCAGTACTTC
j_call: TRBJ1-5; d_call: NA; clone_size: many; v_call: TRBV20-1; cdr3_aa: CSIYRDLQPQHF; cdr3_nt: TGCAGTATTTACCGGGACCTTCAGCCCCAGCATTTT
j_call: TRBJ2-5; d_call: TRBD1; clone_size: many; v_call: TRBV12-3/TRBV12-4; cdr3_aa: CASSMGQQETQYF; cdr3_nt: TGTGCCAGCAGTATGGGACAGCAAGAGACCCAGTACTTC
j_call: TRBJ2-5; d_call: NA; clone_size: NA; v_call: TRBV5-1; cdr3_aa: CASSFGRFQETQYF; cdr3_nt: TGCGCCAGCAGCTTCGGGCGGTTCCAAGAGACCCAGTACTTC
j_call: TRBJ1-2; d_call: NA; clone_size: many; v_call: TRBV20-1; cdr3_aa: CSATGSRRGVWFGYTF; cdr3_nt: TGCAGTGCCACAGGGTCCCGCAGGGGTGTTTGGTTTGGCTACACCTTC
j_call: TRBJ2-2; d_call: NA; clone_size: many; v_call: TRBV10-3; cdr3_aa: CAISPPTRDSNYANTGELFF; cdr3_nt: TGTGCCATCAGTCCGCCAACGCGGGACTCTAACTACGCGAACACCGGGGAGCTGTTTTTT
j_call: TRBJ2-7; d_call: TRBD1; clone_size: many; v_call: TRBV5-1; cdr3_aa: CASTGGTGSSEQYF; cdr3_nt: TGCGCCAGTACTGGCGGGACAGGGTCCTCCGAGCAGTACTTC
j_call: TRBJ2-7; d_call: NA; clone_size: many; v_call: TRBV6-5; cdr3_aa: CASSYVSVAPYEQYF; cdr3_nt: TGTGCCAGCAGTTACGTGTCGGTTGCCCCCTACGAGCAGTACTTC
j_call: TRBJ2-5; d_call: TRBD1; clone_size: many; v_call: TRBV5-1; cdr3_aa: CASSVTLGTGKETQYF; cdr3_nt: TGCGCCAGCAGCGTGACCCTCGGGACAGGAAAAGAGACCCAGTACTTC
j_call: TRBJ1-3; d_call: NA; clone_size: NA; v_call: TRBV5-1; cdr3_aa: CASSLAYRGAIGNTIYF; cdr3_nt: TGCGCCAGCAGTTTGGCCTACCGGGGGGCGATTGGAAACACCATATATTTT
j_call: TRBJ2-1; d_call: NA; clone_size: many; v_call: TRBV5-1; cdr3_aa: CASSSGTYNEQFF; cdr3_nt: TGCGCCAGCAGCTCCGGGACATACAATGAGCAGTTCTTC